The 29 T cell receptor beta chains reported below all come from one sample, sequenced in a study of cytomegalovirus exposure and HLA in healthy donors. The PCR had 60 Vbeta and 13 Jbeta primers. Profiled with immunoSEQ multiplex PCR; TCRdb holds only in-frame clones, not every one. The sample has some 190,000 clones, roughly 75% seen once. What was sequenced was PBMCs. The source of these receptors is a man aged 30-40 years in good health and CMV-seropositive.

This chain joins TRBV30 and TRBJ2-4; D remains ambiguous. CDR1 and CDR2 from the germline V gene are GTSNPN and SVGIG (reference sequence). The CDR3 loop spans 12 amino acids. Between the trimmed V and J ends, which lost 4 bases and 0 bases, there was a span of 4 bases. Here the CDR3 reads CAWTGAKNIQYF. DNA of the CDR3: TGTGCCTGGACAGGAGCCAAAAACATTCAGTACTTC.

The chain employs TRBV6-1 and TRBJ1-1; D remains ambiguous. The CDR3 length is 10 residues. Germline values: CDR1 MNHNS, CDR2 SASEGT. V dropped 8 bases and J dropped 3 bases, with 4 bases sitting between them. CDR3 in DNA: TGTGCCAGCCGGTACACTGAAGCTTTCTTT. Translated, it gives CASRYTEAFF.

This chain uses TRBV7-2 with TRBJ2-6; TRBD2 is a possible D gene (5 bases). Germline CDR1 is SGHTA and CDR2 is FQGNSA. V lost 7 bases and J 3 bases, leaving 19 bases between the germline ends. The CDR3 extends over 17 amino acids. The chain's CDR3 is CASNIGLRLGGANVLTF. The CDR3, as DNA: TGTGCCAGCAACATCGGACTGCGGCTCGGTGGGGCCAACGTCCTGACTTTC.

The chain couples TRBV4-3 to TRBJ2-1, with D unclear. This CDR3 is built from 13 residues. Deletions cut 2 bases from V and 4 bases from J, with 6 bases between. Germline CDR1 LGHNA, CDR2 YSLEER. The CDR3 loop is CASSQFRYNEQFF. CDR3 coding DNA: TGCGCCAGCAGCCAATTTAGATACAATGAGCAGTTCTTC.

This rearrangement joins TRBV9 to TRBJ1-5, with D possibly TRBD1 on 5 matching bases. Germline V lookup: CDR1 SGDLS, CDR2 YYNGEE. Trimming took off 0 bases at V and 1 base at J, with 8 bases between the two ends. CDR3 length equals 15 residues. For the CDR3, the DNA is TGTGCCAGCAGCGTAGACGGGGGAAGCAATCAGCCCCAGCATTTT. Its protein is CASSVDGGSNQPQHF. Based on the CDR3 plus reference TRBV9 and TRBJ1-5, the full variable domain is DSGVTQTPKHLITATGQRVTLRCSPRSGDLSVYWYQQSLDQGLQFLIQYYNGEERAKGNILERFSAQQFPDLHSELNLSSLELGDSALYFCASSVDGGSNQPQHFGDGTRLSIL.

This clone is a singleton in its sample. This chain links TRBV18 with TRBJ2-2, with D maybe TRBD1 (6 bases). The CDR3 is 17 residues long. Trimming left V 0 bases short and J 1 base short, with 12 bases between. Germline lookup yields CDR1 KGHSH and CDR2 LQKENI. The CDR3 region has the DNA TGTGCCAGCTCACCACCGATGAAGGGACAGAACACCGGGGAGCTGTTTTTT. This translates into CASSPPMKGQNTGELFF.

The chain carries TRBV7-3 and TRBJ2-2; D unresolved. This CDR3 contains 10 residues. V gave up 7 bases and J gave up 8 bases, with 5 bases separating them. Germline CDR1 SGHTA, CDR2 FQGTGA. The DNA for the CDR3 is TGTGCCAGCACCCAAGGGGAGCTGTTTTTT. The encoded protein is CASTQGELFF.

This chain joins TRBV14 and TRBJ2-7; a possible D gene is TRBD2 (6 bases). V lost 4 bases and J lost 1, with 14 bases in between. The CDR3 runs to 15 residues. Per germline, CDR1 SGHDN and CDR2 FVKESK. Written as DNA, the CDR3 is TGTGCCAGCAGCCTTAGATTGGGGGGATCCTACGAGCAGTACTTC. The encoded protein is CASSLRLGGSYEQYF.

The gene calls are TRBV6-6 and TRBJ2-5; D possibly corresponds to TRBD1 (6 bases). Trimming removed 5 bases from V and 2 bases from J, with 9 bases in between. CDR3 length: 13 residues. The V gene's germline CDR1 is MNHNY and CDR2 SVGAGI (reference sequence). CDR3 sequence reads: CASSGGEQETQYF. CDR3 sequence (DNA): TGTGCCAGCAGTGGGGGCGAACAAGAGACCCAGTACTTC.

This chain connects TRBV29-1 to TRBJ1-5; perhaps TRBD1 as D (5 bases). Trimming removed 4 bases from V and 3 bases from J, with 13 bases in between. The CDR3 runs 14 residues. Germline V gene sequence: CDR1 SQVTM, CDR2 ANQGSEA. CDR3 in DNA: TGCAGCGTTGCTGAAGGGGTTGTCAATCAGCCCCAGCATTTT. Translated: CSVAEGVVNQPQHF. Filled out from reference TRBV29-1 and TRBJ1-5, the complete variable domain reads SAVISQKPSRDICQRGTSLTIQCQVDSQVTMMFWYRQQPGQSLTLIATANQGSEATYESGFVIDKFPISRPNLTFSTLTVSNMSPEDSSIYLCSVAEGVVNQPQHFGDGTRLSIL.

The chain is built from TRBV7-8 and TRBJ1-5; D unclear. With 4 bases removed from V and 0 bases from J, the gap between germline ends came to 7 bases. The germline V gene encodes CDR1 SGHVS and CDR2 FQNEAQ. There are 14 residues in the CDR3. The DNA of the CDR3 is TGTGCCAGCAGCTCCCAGATTAGCAATCAGCCCCAGCATTTT. Residues: CASSSQISNQPQHF.

The chain joins TRBV28 to TRBJ2-7, with TRBD2 matching 14 bases. The CDR3 is 20 residues long. Trimming removed 4 bases from V and 7 bases from J; junction bases left unmatched: 21. From germline, CDR1 is MDHEN and CDR2 SYDVKM. In nucleotides, the CDR3 is TGTGCCAGCAGTTCACCCCGACTAGCGGGAGGGTTCTCCTCCCTAGGGGAGCAGTACTTC. Protein: CASSSPRLAGGFSSLGEQYF.

The chain uses TRBV9 and TRBJ1-2; D remains ambiguous. Trimming removed 1 base at V and 5 bases at J, with 15 bases between. CDR1 is SGDLS, CDR2 YYNGEE, per germline. The CDR3 loop spans 15 amino acids. The DNA of the CDR3 is TGTGCCAGCAGCGTATCGGTCGGAGTGAGTTATGGCTACACCTTC. Amino acid sequence: CASSVSVGVSYGYTF.

The chain has TRBV28 and TRBJ1-5; 11 positions agree with TRBD1. The CDR3 consists of 14 residues. The germline V gene has CDR1 MDHEN and CDR2 SYDVKM. The V and J ends lost 6 bases and 7 bases, in that order; junction bases with no gene match: 5. This chain's CDR3 is CASSPGTGGQPQHF. CDR3 DNA: TGTGCCAGCAGCCCTGGGACAGGGGGACAGCCCCAGCATTTT.

This chain uses TRBV18 with TRBJ2-7; D call uncertain. V was clipped by 2 bases and J by 3 bases, with 11 bases between them. This CDR3 region has 14 residues. CDR1 and CDR2 from the germline V gene are KGHSH and LQKENI. The CDR3, as DNA: TGTGCCAGCTCACCAGGAACGGAGCGCTACGAGCAGTACTTC. Protein: CASSPGTERYEQYF.

V usage is TRBV13 and J usage is TRBJ1-6; D is possibly TRBD1 (6 bases). The CDR3 is 15 residues long. From germline, CDR1 is PRHDT and CDR2 FYEKMQ (reference sequence). Trimming pared 5 bases from V and 7 bases from J, leaving 15 bases between. The CDR3 is CASSTGFRGNSPLHF. As DNA, the CDR3 is TGTGCCAGCAGCACCGGTTTCAGGGGCAATTCACCCCTCCACTTT.

The chain joins TRBV19 to TRBJ1-1, with TRBD1 as a possible D gene (5 bases). Trimming stripped 0 bases from V and 8 bases from J, with 13 bases between. CDR1 and CDR2 from the germline V gene are LNHDA and SQIVND (reference sequence). This CDR3 is built from 14 residues. The CDR3 reads CASSIDRFGQEAFF. The CDR3 DNA follows: TGTGCCAGTAGTATAGATAGATTCGGACAAGAAGCTTTCTTT. Looking up the rest from reference TRBV19 and TRBJ1-1 gives the full variable domain: DGGITQSPKYLFRKEGQNVTLSCEQNLNHDAMYWYRQDPGQGLRLIYYSQIVNDFQKGDIAEGYSVSREKKESFPLTVTSAQKNPTAFYLCASSIDRFGQEAFFGQGTRLTVV.

This rearrangement joins TRBV7-8 to TRBJ1-6, with a weak D call TRBD1 (5 bases). V was clipped by 8 bases and J by 7 bases, with 12 bases between them. CDR3 length: 13 residues. CDR1 is SGHVS, CDR2 FQNEAQ, per germline. DNA of the CDR3: TGTGCCAGCGGGATGACAGAGAATTCACCCCTCCACTTT. The encoded protein is CASGMTENSPLHF.

This chain connects TRBV5-1 to TRBJ2-5; 12 nucleotides match TRBD2. The CDR3 is made up of 17 amino acids. Germline trimming cut 0 bases from V and 5 bases from J; bases unmatched to any gene: 8. Germline V gives CDR1 SGHRS, CDR2 YFSETQ. The CDR3 DNA is TGCGCCAGCAGCTTGGGGACTAGCGGGACCGCGCGGGAGACCCAGTACTTC. This gives the protein CASSLGTSGTARETQYF.

This clone was detected a few times. The CDR3 DNA is TGTGCCAGCACCTCCCTCGGGACAGCTAATCAGCCCCAGCATTTT. Translated: CASTSLGTANQPQHF. The V gene is TRBV27, the J gene TRBJ1-5; 7 positions agree with TRBD1. Trimming removed 7 bases from V and 4 bases from J; junction bases left unmatched: 10. There are 15 residues in the CDR3. The germline CDR1 and CDR2 sequences are MNHEY and SMNVEV (reference sequence).

The chain couples TRBV2 to TRBJ1-1; 7 bases line up with TRBD1. The CDR3 covers 13 residues. CDR1 is SNHLY and CDR2 is FYNNEI in the germline V gene. The J segment lost 2 bases and the V segment lost 4 bases, leaving 1 base of the junction unmatched. CDR3 nucleotides: TGTGCCAGCAGTGGGGACAGCAACACTGAAGCTTTCTTT. This encodes CASSGDSNTEAFF.

The rearrangement joins TRBV5-1 to TRBJ2-7; 10 bases fit TRBD2. Germline V gene data show CDR1 as SGHRS and CDR2 as YFSETQ. This CDR3 region has 15 residues. The V and J ends lost 3 bases and 3 bases, in that order; junction bases with no gene match: 6. CDR3 in amino acids: CASSSGTSVFYEQYF. In DNA form, the CDR3 reads TGCGCCAGCAGCTCCGGGACTAGCGTGTTCTACGAGCAGTACTTC.

The chain has TRBV10-3 and TRBJ2-7; 11 bases are a match to TRBD1. The CDR3 has 15 amino acids. Germline V lookup: CDR1 ENHRY, CDR2 SYGVKD. The V and J ends lost 2 bases and 1 base, in that order; junction bases with no gene match: 1. Here the CDR3 DNA reads TGTGCCATCAGTGAGGGGACAGGGGGATCCTACGAGCAGTACTTC. It encodes CAISEGTGGSYEQYF.

The rearrangement joins TRBV4-3 to TRBJ2-3; weak D call: TRBD1 (5 bases). Trimming left V 5 bases short and J 0 bases short, with 12 bases between. The CDR3 runs 15 residues. Germline V gene sequence: CDR1 LGHNA, CDR2 YSLEER. The chain's CDR3 is CASSVGVQSTDTQYF. Here the CDR3 DNA reads TGCGCCAGCAGCGTAGGGGTTCAGAGCACAGATACGCAGTATTTT.

This clone turned up a few times. This chain joins TRBV12-5 and TRBJ1-5; perhaps TRBD1 as D (6 bases). The germline V gene has CDR1 LGHNT and CDR2 FRNRAP. Trimming stripped 0 bases from V and 7 bases from J, with 10 bases between. The CDR3 has 14 residues. The CDR3 DNA sequence: TGTGCTAGTGGTTTGGTACACGGGACACAGCCCCAGCATTTT. Protein product: CASGLVHGTQPQHF.

The rearrangement joins TRBV5-4 to TRBJ2-5; 7 bases are a match to TRBD1. The junction had 12 bases not matched to a gene; V was cut back by 9 bases and J by 7 bases. Germline values: CDR1 SGHNT, CDR2 YYREEE (reference sequence). The CDR3 runs 13 residues. The CDR3 DNA follows: TGTGCCACCAAGACAGGGTCAGAAGGGACCCAGTACTTC. Translating gives CATKTGSEGTQYF.

This clone was detected a few times. This chain joins TRBV9 and TRBJ2-5; 8 bases map to TRBD2. This CDR3 comprises 14 residues. Germline-derived CDR1 and CDR2 are SGDLS and YYNGEE. With 4 bases clipped from V and 5 bases from J, the junction kept 7 bases outside the gene matches. Here the CDR3 DNA reads TGTGCCAGCAGCTCCTCCGGGAGGGCGGAGACCCAGTACTTC. Its translation: CASSSSGRAETQYF.

The V and J genes are TRBV28 and TRBJ2-5, with TRBD2 matching over 8 bases. The CDR3 spans 19 residues. Germline CDR1 reads MDHEN; CDR2 reads SYDVKM. V trimming: 3 bases; J trimming: 5 bases; junction bases outside the gene matches: 20. CDR3 coding DNA: TGTGCCAGCAGTTTCCCACCCCAGCTCAGTGCGGGAGGAGGTGAGACCCAGTACTTC. Its protein product is CASSFPPQLSAGGGETQYF.

This clone was seen only a few times. The chain employs TRBV21-1 and TRBJ2-1; TRBD1, as called in the table, went unchecked against the DNA. TRBV21-1 is listed as a pseudogene. The length of the CDR3 is 17 residues. The CDR3 DNA follows: TGTGCCAGCAGCTCCACGGACACAGAGCTCGGAAACAATGAGCAGTTCTTC. Amino acid sequence: CASSSTDTELGNNEQFF.